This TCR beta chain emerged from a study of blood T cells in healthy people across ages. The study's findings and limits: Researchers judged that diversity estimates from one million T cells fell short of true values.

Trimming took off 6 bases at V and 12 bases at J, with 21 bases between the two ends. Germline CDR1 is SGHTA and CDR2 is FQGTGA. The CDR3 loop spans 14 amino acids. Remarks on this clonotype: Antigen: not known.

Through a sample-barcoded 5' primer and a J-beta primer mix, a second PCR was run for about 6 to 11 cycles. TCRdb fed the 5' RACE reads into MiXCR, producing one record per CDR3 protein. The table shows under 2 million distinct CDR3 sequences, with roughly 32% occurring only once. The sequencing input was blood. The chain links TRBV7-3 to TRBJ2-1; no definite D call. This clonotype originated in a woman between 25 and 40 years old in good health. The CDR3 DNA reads TGTGCCAGCAGTCCCAGCTCCTTGGTTCCAGGGCAGTTCTTC. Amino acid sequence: CASSPSSLVPGQFF.